This T cell receptor (beta chain) was recovered during a study of control samples from healthy donors and cancer patients (dated by TCRdb to about 2020). As to this clone: What antigen it recognizes has not been identified. No base qualities exist here, and no much larger clone lies one base off it.

Inclusive of the bounding cysteine and phenylalanine, the CDR3 is 11 residues long. CDR3 DNA only is kept here, 33 bases in frame from base 1. V and J are truncated by 4 bases and 7 bases respectively, leaving an intervening sequence of 5 bases. CDR1 and CDR2 are drawn from the germline V gene: SGHDN, FVKESK. Library preparation was by the immunoSEQ multiplex PCR assay. TCRdb mirrors the immuneACCESS table, restricted to in-frame sequences. Some clones are absent from its copies; in checked studies, under half trace to an unresolved V gene, and the reason for the others is unknown. In all, the sample holds 150,000 to 190,000 clones, and roughly 93% of those were seen once. The ten top clones hold under 2.5% of the sample.

Source material: blood. The V and J segments used are TRBV14 and TRBJ2-1; confidence is insufficient to name the D gene. This sequence was found in a man aged 50 to 60 in good health. The DNA reads as follows: TGTGCCAGCAGCCCGGGTAATGAGCAGTTCTTC. Translated, this gives CASSPGNEQFF.